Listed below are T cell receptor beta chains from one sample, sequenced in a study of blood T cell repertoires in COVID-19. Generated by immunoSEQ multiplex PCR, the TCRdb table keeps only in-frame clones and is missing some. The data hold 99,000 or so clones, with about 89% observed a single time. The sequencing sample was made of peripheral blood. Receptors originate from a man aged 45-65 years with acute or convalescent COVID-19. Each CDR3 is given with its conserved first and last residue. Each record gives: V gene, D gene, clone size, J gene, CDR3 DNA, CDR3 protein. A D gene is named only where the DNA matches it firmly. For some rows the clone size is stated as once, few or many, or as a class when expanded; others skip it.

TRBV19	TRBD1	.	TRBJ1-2	TGTGCCAGTAGTATCGCGTCACAGGGGGGACATGGCTACACCTTC	CASSIASQGGHGYTF
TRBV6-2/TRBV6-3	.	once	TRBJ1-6	TGTGCCAGCAGTTACTACGGTTCACCCCTCCACTTT	CASSYYGSPLHF
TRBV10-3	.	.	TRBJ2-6	TGTGCCATCAGGGGGCAGGAGAGCTCTGGGGCCAACGTCCTGACTTTC	CAIRGQESSGANVLTF
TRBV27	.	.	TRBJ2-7	TGTGCCAGCAGTTTCTCCCCCTCGACGGGAAGCTCCTACGAGCAGTACTTC	CASSFSPSTGSSYEQYF
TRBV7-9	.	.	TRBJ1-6	TGTGCCAGCAGCTTAGCGAGCTCCTATAATTCACCCCTCCACTTT	CASSLASSYNSPLHF
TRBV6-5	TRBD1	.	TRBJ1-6	TGTGCCAGCATTGGACAGGGGAGTTCACCCCTCCACTTT	CASIGQGSSPLHF
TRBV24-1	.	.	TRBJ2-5	TGTGCCACCAGTGCATACGGGGGAGGAGAGACCCAGTACTTC	CATSAYGGGETQYF
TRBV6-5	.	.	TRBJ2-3	TGTGCCACCTGTAAGGACTTAGCAGATACGCAGTATTTT	CATCKDLADTQYF
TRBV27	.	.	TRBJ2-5	TGTGCCAGCAGTTTATCGGGGCAGGGAGAGACCCAGTACTTC	CASSLSGQGETQYF
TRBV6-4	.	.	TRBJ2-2	TGTGCCAGCAGTCCCTCCACGCTCAGGAAATCCGGGGAGCTGTTTTTT	CASSPSTLRKSGELFF
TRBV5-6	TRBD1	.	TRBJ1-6	TGTGCCAGCAGCTTGGGATCAGGGGGCGTCCCGCGTATTGATTCACCCCTCCACTTT	CASSLGSGGVPRIDSPLHF
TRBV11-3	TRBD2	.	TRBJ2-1	TGTGCCAGCAGCAGACGGACTAGCGTCAACAATGAGCAGTTCTTC	CASSRRTSVNNEQFF
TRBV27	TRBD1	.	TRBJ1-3	TGTGCCAGCAGTACCAACAGGGGTGGAAACACCATATATTTT	CASSTNRGGNTIYF
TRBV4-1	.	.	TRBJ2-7	TGCGCCAGCAGCCAAACCAGGGGGGATCCCGAGCAGTACTTC	CASSQTRGDPEQYF
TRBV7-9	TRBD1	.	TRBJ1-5	TGTGCCAGCAGCCTAGGGACAGCTGTGAATCAGCCCCAGCATTTT	CASSLGTAVNQPQHF
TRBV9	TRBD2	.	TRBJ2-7	TGTGCCAGCAGCCCTGGGACTAGCGGGCACACCTACGAGCAGTACTTC	CASSPGTSGHTYEQYF
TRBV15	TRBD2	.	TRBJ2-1	TGTGCCACCAGCAGAGTAGGGAGGACTAGCGGGAGGGTCGGAGAGCAGTTCTTC	CATSRVGRTSGRVGEQFF
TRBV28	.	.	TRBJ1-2	TGTGCCAGCAGTTTAGAGTCTCGGCCAGGCTATGGCTACACCTTC	CASSLESRPGYGYTF
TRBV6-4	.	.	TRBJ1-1	TGTGCCAGCAGCAACAGGGAGGGGACTGAAGCTTTCTTT	CASSNREGTEAFF
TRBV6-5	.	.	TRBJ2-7	TGTGCCCGCTACGGAGGGGCCTACGAGCAGTACTTC	CARYGGAYEQYF
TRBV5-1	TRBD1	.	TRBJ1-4	TGCGCCAGCAGCGTGGGACAGGGCACTGAAAAACTGTTTTTT	CASSVGQGTEKLFF
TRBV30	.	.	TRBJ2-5	TGTGCCTGGAGTGTAAAGAGGGTAGGGACCCAGTACTTC	CAWSVKRVGTQYF
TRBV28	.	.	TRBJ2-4	TGTGCCAGCAGCCCCGTTCAGGGAGCCAAAAACATTCAGTACTTC	CASSPVQGAKNIQYF
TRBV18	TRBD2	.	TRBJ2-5	TGTGCCAGCTCACCCAGGACTAGCCAGGAGACCCAGTACTTC	CASSPRTSQETQYF
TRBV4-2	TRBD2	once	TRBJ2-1	TGTGCCAGCAGCCAACCCCGGGGGCTGACTAGCGGGGGGTATGAGCAGTTCTTC	CASSQPRGLTSGGYEQFF
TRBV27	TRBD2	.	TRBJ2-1	TGTGCCAGCAGTCCAGGACTAGGTTCTAAGCAGTTCTTC	CASSPGLGSKQFF
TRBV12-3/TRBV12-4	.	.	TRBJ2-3	TGTGCCAGCAGTCTCCGCACAGATACGCAGTATTTT	CASSLRTDTQYF
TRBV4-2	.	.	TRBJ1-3	TGTGCCAGCAGCCAAGCCACGGCTGGAAACACCATATATTTT	CASSQATAGNTIYF
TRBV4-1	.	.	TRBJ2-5	TGCGCCAGCAGCCAAGGACCTAGACGGGAGACCCAGTACTTC	CASSQGPRRETQYF
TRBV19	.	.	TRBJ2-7	TGTGCCAGTAGTATAAGCGGCCTCTCCTACGAGCAGTACTTC	CASSISGLSYEQYF
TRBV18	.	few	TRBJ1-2	TGTGCCAGCTCACCCGACAGGAACTATGGCTACACCTTC	CASSPDRNYGYTF
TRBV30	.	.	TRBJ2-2	TGTGCCTGGAGACGGGTGGGGCCGAACACCGGGGAGCTGTTTTTT	CAWRRVGPNTGELFF
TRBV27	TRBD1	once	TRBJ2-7	TGTGCCAGCAGCACGACAGGGGGCGGTTTCCCCAGCTCCTACGAGCAGTACTTC	CASSTTGGGFPSSYEQYF
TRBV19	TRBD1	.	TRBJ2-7	TGTGCCAGTAGTCCGGGACAGGTCTACGAGCAGTACTTC	CASSPGQVYEQYF
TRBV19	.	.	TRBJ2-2	TGTGCCAGTAGTATCGGTCAGGGAAACACCGGGGAGCTGTTTTTT	CASSIGQGNTGELFF
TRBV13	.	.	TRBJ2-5	TGTGCCAGCAGCAAGACAGGCCAAGAGACCCAGTACTTC	CASSKTGQETQYF
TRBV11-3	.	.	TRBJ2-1	TGTGCCAGCAGCTTATTTCAGAGGTTGGAGCAGTTCTTC	CASSLFQRLEQFF
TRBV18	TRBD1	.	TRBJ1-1	TGTGCCAGCTCACGCGGACAGGGCCAGAACACTGAAGCTTTCTTT	CASSRGQGQNTEAFF
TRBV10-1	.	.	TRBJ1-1	TGCGCCAGCAGCTCCGGGGGTGAAGCTTTCTTT	CASSSGGEAFF
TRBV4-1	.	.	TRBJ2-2	TGCGCCAGCAGCCAGGCAGGGGCCGCGAACACCGGGGAGCTGTTTTTT	CASSQAGAANTGELFF
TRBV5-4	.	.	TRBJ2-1	TGTGCCAGCAGCCAGGGGGGATCGAGGGATAGTGAGCAGTTCTTC	CASSQGGSRDSEQFF
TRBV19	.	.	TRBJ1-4	TGTGCCAGTAGTATTAGATCCAACACTAATGAAAAACTGTTTTTT	CASSIRSNTNEKLFF